This record concerns one TCR beta chain sequence. What it binds is not known. This entry comes from a study of graft-versus-host responses after intestinal transplantation. Study-wide background: Multivisceral, liver-intestinal, or isolated intestinal grafts went to recipients.

Libraries were prepared by immunoSEQ multiplex PCR; TCRdb keeps only in-frame clonotypes and omits some of them. The table records 80,000 to 95,000 clones, over 80% of them present only once. General observations from the study: Detection of GvH clones occurred in recipient marrow, and some had their first appearance in ileum or blood.

The CDR3 covers 15 residues. The V and J ends lost 4 bases and 5 bases, in that order; junction bases with no gene match: 9. Germline lookup yields CDR1 LNHDA and CDR2 SQIVND (reference sequence). The chain is built from TRBV19 and TRBJ2-5; 8 nucleotides match TRBD1. The origin of this receptor is a human donor who received an intestinal transplant. The sequenced sample was unstimulated CD8+ T cells sorted from spleen or lymph node cells, obtained before intestinal transplant. CDR3: CASSTDRGLRETQYF. The CDR3 region has the DNA TGTGCCAGTAGTACCGACAGGGGTCTGAGGGAGACCCAGTACTTC.